Listed here are 14 T cell receptor beta chains from one sample, sequenced in a study of beta chain features in type 1 diabetes. The isolated RNA, all of it, was reverse transcribed, so expressed TCRB transcripts were what got sequenced. Measured with immunoSEQ multiplex PCR; TCRdb has only the in-frame clones, and not every one. The sample comprises roughly 730,000 clones, around 15% of which are singletons, and around 0.022% rests with the top ten. General observations from the study: Patients with Type 1 diabetes showed moderately but significantly shorter TCRB CDR3s in all four CD4+ subsets.

No cognate antigen is known for these TCRs. Sequencing was performed on naive CD4+ T cells from blood. The receptors come from a man younger than 30 with type 1 diabetes.

V and J are TRBV7-8 and TRBJ1-5, with D unclear. The CDR3 extends over 15 amino acids. V was trimmed by 1 base and J by 9 bases, leaving 16 bases between them. Germline CDR1 and CDR2: SGHVS and FQNEAQ. CDR3 protein: CASSLGRSAMGPQHF. CDR3 coding DNA: TGTGCCAGCAGCTTAGGGCGGTCCGCCATGGGGCCCCAGCATTTT.

This clone has more than one count but fewer than ten. The rearrangement uses TRBV30 and TRBJ1-1; D not resolved. The CDR3 covers 13 residues. With 1 base removed from V and 7 bases from J, the gap between germline ends came to 13 bases. Germline V CDR1 and CDR2: GTSNPN, SVGIG (reference sequence). The CDR3 sequence: CAWSGPGNGEAFF. CDR3 coding DNA: TGTGCCTGGAGTGGGCCTGGAAACGGTGAAGCTTTCTTT.

This clone was counted a few times. The chain combines TRBV29-1 with TRBJ1-1; D is unresolved. Deletions cut 3 bases from V and 7 bases from J, with 9 bases between. This CDR3 comprises 11 residues. Germline V lookup: CDR1 SQVTM, CDR2 ANQGSEA. The CDR3 sequence is CSVDHPGEAFF. The CDR3 nucleotides are TGCAGCGTTGACCACCCGGGTGAAGCTTTCTTT.

The V and J genes are TRBV5-4 and TRBJ2-7; possible D gene TRBD1, 7 bases. The germline V gene encodes CDR1 SGHNT and CDR2 YYREEE (reference sequence). V was trimmed by 4 bases and J by 7 bases, leaving 21 bases between them. CDR3 length: 15 residues. CDR3 sequence (DNA): TGTGCCAGCAGCGCGGGGACAGAGAGGCCAGGGGAGCAGTACTTC. This codes for CASSAGTERPGEQYF.

This clone occurred a few times. The chain links TRBV7-9 to TRBJ1-2; weak D call: TRBD1 (6 bases). The CDR3 contains 16 residues. The V gene's germline CDR1 is SEHNR and CDR2 FQNEAQ (reference sequence). V shed 1 base and J shed 6 bases, with 18 bases lying between them. The CDR3 DNA is TGTGCCAGCAGCTTAGTAGAGGCGACGTACAGGGATGGCTACACCTTC. This translates into CASSLVEATYRDGYTF. The whole variable domain, remainder taken from reference TRBV7-9 and TRBJ1-2, is DTGVSQNPRHKITKRGQNVTFRCDPISEHNRLYWYRQTLGQGPEFLTYFQNEAQLEKSRLLSDRFSAERPKGSFSTLEIQRTEQGDSAMYLCASSLVEATYRDGYTFGSGTRLTVV.

This clone was counted only a few times. V is TRBV9 and J is TRBJ2-7, with 7 nucleotides matching TRBD1. V trimming: 0 bases; J trimming: 7 bases; junction bases outside the gene matches: 7. Germline V lookup: CDR1 SGDLS, CDR2 YYNGEE. This CDR3 has 14 residues. The CDR3 region is CASSVDRGSREQYF. The CDR3 DNA reads TGTGCCAGCAGCGTAGACAGGGGATCGAGGGAGCAGTACTTC. Looking up the rest from reference TRBV9 and TRBJ2-7 gives the full variable domain: DSGVTQTPKHLITATGQRVTLRCSPRSGDLSVYWYQQSLDQGLQFLIQYYNGEERAKGNILERFSAQQFPDLHSELNLSSLELGDSALYFCASSVDRGSREQYFGPGTRLTVT.

On this clone: The sample holds other DNA sequences that translate to the same CDR3. The V gene is TRBV29-1, the J gene TRBJ1-5, with 9 bases fitting TRBD1. V lost 7 bases and J lost 5; bases outside the gene matches: 3. Per germline, CDR1 SQVTM and CDR2 ANQGSEA. This CDR3 is 12 amino acids long. Here the CDR3 reads CSARTGDQPQHF. The CDR3 DNA follows: TGCAGCGCCCGGACAGGGGATCAGCCCCAGCATTTT.

V and J are TRBV5-4 and TRBJ2-7; weak D call: TRBD1 (5 bases). The CDR3 extends over 11 amino acids. The ends were cut back, 0 bases at V and 7 bases at J, with 5 bases in the middle. From germline, CDR1 is SGHNT and CDR2 YYREEE (reference sequence). The CDR3 spells CASSLEGEQYF. As DNA, the CDR3 is TGTGCCAGCAGCTTGGAGGGGGAGCAGTACTTC. Full variable domain (remainder filled in from reference TRBV5-4 and TRBJ2-7): ETGVTQSPTHLIKTRGQQVTLRCSSQSGHNTVSWYQQALGQGPQFIFQYYREEENGRGNFPPRFSGLQFPNYSSELNVNALELDDSALYLCASSLEGEQYFGPGTRLTVT.

This clone was seen only a few times. The gene calls are TRBV7-8 and TRBJ2-3, with 7 bases that match TRBD2. This CDR3 comprises 13 residues. Germline V gene sequence: CDR1 SGHVS, CDR2 FQNEAQ. Trimming cost V 8 bases and J 1 base; bases outside gene matches: 3. CDR3 sequence: CASLAGGTDTQYF. For the CDR3, the DNA is TGTGCCAGCTTGGCGGGGGGCACAGATACGCAGTATTTT. Based on the CDR3 plus reference TRBV7-8 and TRBJ2-3, the full variable domain is GAGVSQSPRYKVAKRGQDVALRCDPISGHVSLFWYQQALGQGPEFLTYFQNEAQLDKSGLPSDRFFAERPEGSVSTLKIQRTQQEDSAVYLCASLAGGTDTQYFGPGTRLTVL.

A few counts support this clone. The chain has TRBV10-1 and TRBJ2-3; 9 bases match TRBD1. The CDR3 has 14 amino acids. Germline V gives CDR1 WNHNN, CDR2 SYGVQD (reference sequence). The V and J ends lost 3 bases and 11 bases, in that order; junction bases with no gene match: 9. Here the CDR3 DNA reads TGCGCCAGCAGTGAAGCGGGGACAGGGAGAGAGCAGTATTTT. It codes for CASSEAGTGREQYF.

This clone was observed a few times. The same CDR3 can be traced to other DNA sequences in this sample. V and J are TRBV7-9 and TRBJ1-5; no reliable D call. The CDR3 covers 12 residues. The V gene lost 0 bases and the J gene lost 5 bases, with 2 bases spanning the gap. Germline assignment: CDR1 SEHNR and CDR2 FQNEAQ (reference sequence). CDR3 in DNA: TGTGCCAGCAGCTTAGCGGATCAGCCCCAGCATTTT. This sequence encodes CASSLADQPQHF. The whole variable domain, filled in from reference TRBV7-9 and TRBJ1-5, reads DTGVSQNPRHKITKRGQNVTFRCDPISEHNRLYWYRQTLGQGPEFLTYFQNEAQLEKSRLLSDRFSAERPKGSFSTLEIQRTEQGDSAMYLCASSLADQPQHFGDGTRLSIL.

The chain employs TRBV30 and TRBJ1-1; the D gene is possibly TRBD1 (5 bases). The CDR3 covers 14 residues. Per germline, CDR1 GTSNPN and CDR2 SVGIG (reference sequence). V lost 4 bases, J lost 1 base, and 13 bases lay in between. Here the CDR3 reads CAWNPGLTNTEAFF. The CDR3, as DNA: TGTGCCTGGAACCCGGGACTGACGAACACTGAAGCTTTCTTT.

In its sample, this clone was seen a few times. The chain couples TRBV13 to TRBJ1-1; D is ambiguous. Germline CDR1 PRHDT, CDR2 FYEKMQ (reference sequence). V lost 5 bases to trimming and J lost 3 bases, with 13 bases between them. The CDR3 loop spans 14 amino acids. CDR3 nucleotide sequence: TGTGCCAGCAGCCTCCCAAGAGTTCACACTGAAGCTTTCTTT. As protein: CASSLPRVHTEAFF.

The chain joins TRBV29-1 to TRBJ1-6; 11 bases agree with TRBD1. Germline CDR1 is SQVTM and CDR2 is ANQGSEA. The CDR3 is made up of 13 amino acids. Trimming took 5 bases from V and 9 from J; bases not matched to a gene: 3. The CDR3 reads CSVSGTGGSPLHF. The CDR3 bases are TGCAGCGTTTCCGGGACAGGGGGTTCACCCCTCCACTTT.